This TCR beta chain was identified during a study of metastatic and nonmetastatic thyroid tumors. TCRdb re-clonotyped the PCR reads via MiXCR. The sample records tens of thousands of clones, roughly 12% being singletons. Trimming removed 1 base at V and 5 bases at J, with 21 bases between. This CDR3 is 16 amino acids long. Germline assignment: CDR1 DFQATT and CDR2 SNEGSKA (reference sequence). The sample holds many counts of this clone. No treatment of any kind had been given to any patient before thyroid surgery. Sample: blood. The genes are TRBV20-1 and TRBJ2-7; the D is unclear. The source is a female donor with papillary thyroid cancer or a benign thyroid nodule (not recorded which). Some clones in this sample may be carry-over from other donors' samples. CDR3 sequence (DNA): TGCAGTGCTAGAGGCAACCGTGGTTCCCGGTTCGACGAGCAGTACTTC. Amino acid sequence: CSARGNRGSRFDEQYF.